Following are 25 T cell receptor beta chains from one sample sequenced in a study of blood T cell repertoires in COVID-19. Method: immunoSEQ multiplex PCR; TCRdb's copy keeps in-frame clones and lacks some. The sample has around 700,000 clones, about 90% seen once. Sample: peripheral blood. The receptors were sampled from a woman under 30 with acute or convalescent COVID-19.

The chain combines TRBV14 with TRBJ1-5, with 10 bases matching TRBD1. CDR1 and CDR2 (germline): SGHDN, FVKESK. Losses at the gene ends were 0 bases for V and 1 base for J; bases not matched to a gene: 9. CDR3 length equals 19 residues. CDR3 coding DNA: TGTGCCAGCAGCCAAGATAGGTCGGGACAGGGGCGAAGCAATCAGCCCCAGCATTTT. It translates to CASSQDRSGQGRSNQPQHF.

This sequence joins TRBV24-1 and TRBJ2-2; no reliable D call. The CDR3 is made up of 14 amino acids. Per germline, CDR1 KGHDR and CDR2 SFDVKD. The ends were cut back, 4 bases at V and 3 bases at J, with 8 bases in the middle. The CDR3 sequence: CATSDPTHTGELFF. CDR3 in DNA: TGTGCCACCAGTGACCCGACTCACACCGGGGAGCTGTTTTTT.

This sequence joins TRBV7-9 and TRBJ2-3; D ambiguous. V was clipped by 0 bases and J by 1 base, with 11 bases between them. The CDR3 totals 16 residues. The germline gives CDR1 SEHNR, CDR2 FQNEAQ (reference sequence). The CDR3 loop reads CASSLALAVRTDTQYF. Written as DNA, the CDR3 is TGTGCCAGCAGCTTAGCGCTGGCGGTTCGCACAGATACGCAGTATTTT.

The V and J genes are TRBV24-1 and TRBJ1-1; D is undetermined. V gave up 12 bases and J gave up 1 base, with 11 bases separating them. This CDR3 spans 12 amino acids. In germline, CDR1 is KGHDR, CDR2 SFDVKD. CDR3 DNA: TGTGCCTCTACAGAGTCGAACACTGAAGCTTTCTTT. It codes for CASTESNTEAFF.

The V call is TRBV6-5, the J call TRBJ1-2; 10 nucleotides match TRBD1. Per germline, CDR1 MNHEY and CDR2 SVGAGI. This CDR3 comprises 15 residues. V was clipped by 2 bases and J by 3 bases; unmatched bases: 3. The CDR3 loop is CASSYQGQGYYGYTF. CDR3 DNA: TGTGCCAGCAGTTACCAGGGACAGGGGTACTATGGCTACACCTTC.

The chain combines TRBV7-6 with TRBJ2-7; 11 bases agree with TRBD2. This CDR3 has 16 residues. V lost 1 base and J lost 3; bases outside the gene matches: 5. The germline V gene encodes CDR1 SGHVS and CDR2 FNYEAQ. CDR3: CASSLETSGGVYEQYF. The CDR3 DNA is TGTGCCAGCAGCTTAGAAACTAGCGGGGGTGTCTACGAGCAGTACTTC.

This clone was seen a handful of times. This chain connects TRBV7-3 to TRBJ1-1; D might be TRBD1 (6 bases). The CDR3 contains 16 residues. V was pared by 2 bases and J by 0 bases, with 13 bases between. Germline CDR1 SGHTA, CDR2 FQGTGA. The chain's CDR3 is CASSLHGGALNTEAFF. The CDR3 DNA follows: TGTGCCAGCAGCTTACACGGGGGGGCATTGAACACTGAAGCTTTCTTT.

The V call is TRBV5-1, the J call TRBJ2-7, with D possibly being TRBD1 (6 bases). This CDR3 has 15 residues. V shed 2 bases and J shed 7 bases, with 19 bases lying between them. Germline V CDR1 and CDR2: SGHRS, YFSETQ. The CDR3 DNA reads TGCGCCAGCAGCTTTGGTCAACAGGGAGTGGGAGAGCAGTACTTC. This codes for CASSFGQQGVGEQYF.

The chain links TRBV5-1 to TRBJ1-2; no firm D call. V shed 0 bases and J shed 4 bases, with 7 bases lying between them. The CDR3 totals 13 residues. Germline V gene data show CDR1 as SGHRS and CDR2 as YFSETQ. The CDR3 spells CASSLDGLYGYTF. As DNA, the CDR3 is TGCGCCAGCAGCTTGGATGGGCTCTATGGCTACACCTTC.

V gene TRBV2 combines with J gene TRBJ2-2, with TRBD2 identical over 8 bases. CDR3 size: 15 residues. The germline V gene has CDR1 SNHLY and CDR2 FYNNEI. The V segment lost 8 bases and the J segment 7 bases; nucleotides outside the gene matches: 12. The CDR3 spells CASHTGTRSVGELFF. The DNA of the CDR3 is TGTGCCAGCCATACCGGGACTAGGTCTGTCGGGGAGCTGTTTTTT.

The V and J genes are TRBV4-2 and TRBJ2-7, with TRBD2 as a possible D gene (5 bases). V gave up 3 bases and J gave up 2 bases, with 14 bases separating them. The CDR3 contains 15 residues. CDR1 LGHNA and CDR2 YNFKEQ come from the germline V gene. CDR3 DNA sequence: TGTGCCAGCAGCCAGCACGTGGACTTTACCTACGAGCAGTACTTC. As protein: CASSQHVDFTYEQYF.

The rearrangement links TRBV7-9 to TRBJ1-1; TRBD1 matches 8 bases. The junction had 8 bases not matched to a gene; V was cut back by 6 bases and J by 2 bases. Per the germline V gene, CDR1 is SEHNR and CDR2 is FQNEAQ (reference sequence). This CDR3 has 15 amino acids. The CDR3 sequence: CASRTGASLNTEAFF. CDR3 in DNA: TGTGCCAGCAGGACAGGGGCCTCCTTAAACACTGAAGCTTTCTTT.

The V gene is TRBV5-1, the J gene TRBJ2-7, with 8 bases fitting TRBD1. With V trimmed by 2 bases and J by 6 bases, 22 bases remained unmatched. Germline CDR1 is SGHRS and CDR2 is YFSETQ. The CDR3 spans 19 residues. The CDR3 loop reads CASSLVQSRDRFASSEQYF. The CDR3 DNA sequence: TGCGCCAGCAGCTTAGTTCAAAGTCGGGACAGGTTCGCTTCGAGCGAGCAGTACTTC.

The chain links TRBV9 to TRBJ1-1, with D possibly being TRBD1 (6 bases). Per germline, CDR1 SGDLS and CDR2 YYNGEE. This CDR3 has 14 residues. Trimming took 4 bases from V and 4 from J, leaving 14 bases between them. The CDR3 loop is CASSSGHAGTEAFF. In nucleotides, the CDR3 is TGTGCCAGCAGCTCGGGACATGCGGGCACTGAAGCTTTCTTT.

This chain uses TRBV30 with TRBJ1-2, with TRBD1 as a possible D gene (6 bases). The germline V gene has CDR1 GTSNPN and CDR2 SVGIG (reference sequence). The CDR3 is 14 residues long. Deletions cut 4 bases from V and 4 bases from J, with 16 bases between. This CDR3 is CAWKYGGAGYGYTF. The CDR3 region has the DNA TGTGCCTGGAAGTACGGGGGGGCGGGCTATGGCTACACCTTC.

Written as DNA, the CDR3 is TGTGCCACCAGTGATTTGGCCCGGACAGGGGGGGATGGCTACACCTTC. This encodes CATSDLARTGGDGYTF. V gene TRBV24-1 combines with J gene TRBJ1-2, with TRBD1 identical over 10 bases. CDR1 KGHDR and CDR2 SFDVKD come from the germline V gene. The CDR3 is 16 amino acids. V dropped 0 bases and J dropped 6; count of bases not matched to a gene: 6.

V and J are TRBV10-3 and TRBJ1-2; D is unclear. V was clipped by 7 bases and J by 2 bases, with 17 bases between them. Germline CDR1 ENHRY, CDR2 SYGVKD. This CDR3 has 15 amino acids. This CDR3 reads CAINGINALNYGYTF. The CDR3, as DNA: TGTGCCATCAACGGGATTAACGCCTTGAACTATGGCTACACCTTC.

The chain links TRBV9 to TRBJ2-3; 8 bases are shared with TRBD2. The CDR3 runs 16 residues. CDR1 and CDR2 from the germline V gene are SGDLS and YYNGEE. V dropped 1 base and J dropped 3; count of bases not matched to a gene: 7. The chain's CDR3 is CASSVRSGGLTDTQYF. In DNA, the CDR3 is TGTGCCAGCAGCGTAAGGAGCGGGGGACTGACAGATACGCAGTATTTT.

This chain links TRBV7-4 with TRBJ1-4, with D perhaps matching TRBD1 (5 bases). The V end was cut by 5 bases, the J end by 6 bases, with 16 bases between. There are 15 residues in the CDR3. In germline, CDR1 is SGHVT, CDR2 SQSDAQ. The CDR3 spells CASSPQVSADEKLFF. The CDR3 DNA follows: TGTGCCAGCAGCCCACAGGTGTCAGCCGATGAAAAACTGTTTTTT.

As concerns this clone: A read error may explain this, as a much larger clone is one base away. Other DNA sequences within the sample encode an identical CDR3. The rearrangement links TRBV12-3 or TRBV12-4 to TRBJ1-2, with TRBD1 as a possible D gene (6 bases). This CDR3 has 13 residues. V shed 5 bases and J shed 2 bases, with 9 bases lying between them. This chain's CDR3 is CASSPTGNYGYTF. CDR3 sequence (DNA): TGTGCCAGCAGTCCAACAGGGAACTATGGCTACACCTTC.

The V and J genes are TRBV21-1 and TRBJ1-1; TRBD1 is the table's D call, not checked against the DNA. TRBV21-1 is noted as a pseudogene. CDR3 size: 14 residues. As DNA, the CDR3 is TGTGCCAGCAGCAAAGGGGACAGGGGCACTGAAGCTTTCTTT. It codes for CASSKGDRGTEAFF.

Note on this clone: Other DNA variants within this sample encode the same CDR3. The V gene is TRBV19, the J gene TRBJ1-1, with 9 bases fitting TRBD1. The CDR3 is made up of 13 amino acids. Trimming removed 6 bases from V and 5 bases from J; junction bases left unmatched: 4. The germline CDR1 and CDR2 sequences are LNHDA and SQIVND (reference sequence). Here the CDR3 reads CASRTGGSTEAFF. CDR3 DNA sequence: TGTGCCAGTAGGACAGGGGGGAGTACTGAAGCTTTCTTT.

The V call is TRBV11-2, the J call TRBJ2-1; the match to TRBD2 covers 11 bases. Germline loops: CDR1 SGHAT, CDR2 FQNNGV. This CDR3 has 14 residues. Trimming at V came to 5 bases and at J to 5 bases, leaving 2 bases not matched to a gene. The CDR3 bases are TGTGCCAGCAGCGTAGCGGGGGGGGACAATGAGCAGTTCTTC. Encoded protein: CASSVAGGDNEQFF.

This chain connects TRBV6-6 to TRBJ1-6, with TRBD1 as a possible D gene (5 bases). CDR1 and CDR2 from the germline V gene are MNHNY and SVGAGI (reference sequence). V was trimmed by 2 bases and J by 10 bases, leaving 18 bases between them. This CDR3 is built from 16 residues. The CDR3 loop is CASSYLSVGRGSPLHF. DNA of the CDR3: TGTGCCAGCAGTTACCTCTCGGTGGGAAGGGGCTCACCCCTCCACTTT.

The chain employs TRBV4-1 and TRBJ2-3; 8 bases agree with TRBD2. V lost 7 bases, J lost 1 base, and 7 bases stayed unmatched. The CDR3 has 15 residues. Germline lookup yields CDR1 MGHRA and CDR2 YSYEKL. The CDR3 loop is CASTGGWDGTDTQYF. In DNA, the CDR3 is TGCGCCAGCACGGGGGGGTGGGATGGCACAGATACGCAGTATTTT.